These T cell receptor beta chains were read from a single sample in a study of early T cells in non-severe SARS-CoV-2 infection. TCRdb itself ran the 5' RACE reads through MiXCR, one entry per CDR3 protein. The sample has 50,000 to 65,000 distinct CDR3 sequences, less than 15% seen once; the top ten hold 4% to 4.5%. The material sequenced was whole blood. Source of these receptors: an adult who was a healthcare worker with PCR-confirmed SARS-CoV-2 infection or an uninfected control (not recorded which). Both conserved end residues are trimmed from each CDR3. The order of the fields is CDR3 length, V gene, CDR3 protein.

len: 11; v_gene: TRBV6-5; CDR3aa: ASSYSRRTEAF
len: 13; v_gene: TRBV20-1; CDR3aa: SARVGTPRGEKLF
len: 12; v_gene: TRBV20-1; CDR3aa: SAPRGTGGTEAF
len: 12; v_gene: TRBV2; CDR3aa: ASSAPSGVDEQF
len: 12; v_gene: TRBV30; CDR3aa: AWGPPGRADTQY
len: 14; v_gene: TRBV12-3/TRBV12-4; CDR3aa: ASSLGKGWTSGEQY
len: 15; v_gene: TRBV5-6; CDR3aa: ASSLVRGVGMNTEAF
len: 11; v_gene: TRBV11-3; CDR3aa: ASSFGGGAEAF
len: 12; v_gene: TRBV7-2; CDR3aa: ASSPRGGLDGYT
len: 12; v_gene: TRBV7-8; CDR3aa: ASSLGYLPDTQY
len: 11; v_gene: TRBV29-1; CDR3aa: SVEVGSNQPQH
len: 12; v_gene: TRBV7-9; CDR3aa: ASSFSGAVDEQY
len: 13; v_gene: TRBV7-2; CDR3aa: ASSRPRGFSDTQY
len: 11; v_gene: TRBV3-1; CDR3aa: ASSCTGPGELF
len: 10; v_gene: TRBV12-3/TRBV12-4; CDR3aa: ASQLIQDTQY
len: 8; v_gene: TRBV29-1; CDR3aa: SAREETQY
len: 14; v_gene: TRBV4-1; CDR3aa: ASSQGQGAGTDTQY
len: 12; v_gene: TRBV6-4; CDR3aa: ASSDGGSTGELF
len: 12; v_gene: TRBV5-5; CDR3aa: ASSRSGGPNEQF
len: 10; v_gene: TRBV7-9; CDR3aa: ASSSYDSEAF
len: 12; v_gene: TRBV11-2; CDR3aa: ASSRNHGSYEQY
len: 10; v_gene: TRBV29-1; CDR3aa: SVERKNTEAF
len: 11; v_gene: TRBV28; CDR3aa: ASSSGQGNGYT
len: 14; v_gene: TRBV29-1; CDR3aa: SVPRTGGLTYNEQF
len: 11; v_gene: TRBV25-1; CDR3aa: ASKDRADSPLH
len: 11; v_gene: TRBV29-1; CDR3aa: SGTGSYTDTQY
len: 11; v_gene: TRBV7-2; CDR3aa: ASSSTGGYEQY
len: 13; v_gene: TRBV18; CDR3aa: ASSPPGVPNYGYT
len: 12; v_gene: TRBV20-1; CDR3aa: SAKGGLDSYEQY
len: 13; v_gene: TRBV29-1; CDR3aa: SVEDPGDLNYGYT